This T cell receptor beta chain was sequenced for a study of cytomegalovirus exposure and HLA in healthy donors. Some clones are missing from TCRdb's copy, which holds only in-frame ones; the method was immunoSEQ multiplex PCR. The sample consists of about 240,000 clones, approximately 83% of them appearing once. Germline CDR1 SQVTM, CDR2 ANQGSEA. V gave up 7 bases and J gave up 5 bases; unmatched junction bases: 16. This CDR3 contains 15 residues. This clone is a singleton in its sample. This chain joins TRBV29-1 and TRBJ2-5, with TRBD1 identical over 7 bases. This receptor was obtained from a woman aged 25 to 45 in good health and CMV-seropositive. Sequencing was performed on PBMCs. The CDR3 reads CSADSKTGVRETQYF. The CDR3 nucleotides read TGCAGCGCCGACTCTAAAACAGGGGTTAGGGAGACCCAGTACTTC.